This note documents a single TCR beta chain sequence. The data derive from a study of T-cell reconstitution after alpha-beta-depleted transplantation in children. Unique molecular identifiers were used to barcode this TCRbeta library. TCRdb reanalysed the PCR reads using MiXCR and keeps one entry per CDR3 protein. The sample contains approximately 400,000 distinct CDR3 sequences, 9.5% to 13% of which appear only once. The CDR3 has 15 amino acids. Germline CDR1 is SGHVS and CDR2 is FQNEAQ. The V end lost 5 bases, the J end lost 4 bases, and 17 bases lay between the germline ends. Here the sequenced sample was PBMCs from the stem cell graft donor, taken from the stem cell graft. This TCR came from a human donor who donated a stem cell graft to a child with acute myeloid leukemia. This rearrangement joins TRBV7-8 to TRBJ1-1; TRBD1 is a possible D gene (5 bases). CDR3 in DNA: TGTGCCAGCAGCCCCCCGGGGCGGGGGGGCACTGAAGCTTTCTTT. This gives the protein CASSPPGRGGTEAFF. The full variable domain, in which reference TRBV7-8 and TRBJ1-1 provide the parts outside the CDR3, is GAGVSQSPRYKVAKRGQDVALRCDPISGHVSLFWYQQALGQGPEFLTYFQNEAQLDKSGLPSDRFFAERPEGSVSTLKIQRTQQEDSAVYLCASSPPGRGGTEAFFGQGTRLTVV.